This TCR beta chain was identified during a study of cytomegalovirus exposure and HLA in healthy donors. Samples came from healthy bone marrow donors. Use of 60 Vbeta and 13 Jbeta primers characterized the PCR. The table came from immunoSEQ multiplex PCR; TCRdb's copy has only in-frame clones and leaves some out. The data hold about 240,000 clones, with around 80% observed a single time. Study outcomes and limitations: The authors reported that TCR beta sequences could predict HLA-A and HLA-B alleles. These predictions were accurate for most subjects in the first cohort. It was taken for granted in presence/absence analyses that sequencing depth across donors was roughly uniform.

Notes on this clone: Its antigen is as yet unknown. This sample includes further DNA sequences coding for the same CDR3.

With 6 bases removed from V and 0 bases from J, the gap between germline ends came to 6 bases. This CDR3 contains 13 residues. Germline CDR1 is LNHDA and CDR2 is SQIVND (reference sequence). This TCR was sampled from a boy aged 5-17 years in good health and CMV-seronegative. V gene TRBV19 combines with J gene TRBJ1-5; D gene uncertain. The specimen was PBMCs. The CDR3 protein is CASSRDSNQPQHF. CDR3 sequence (DNA): TGTGCCAGTAGCCGGGATAGCAATCAGCCCCAGCATTTT.